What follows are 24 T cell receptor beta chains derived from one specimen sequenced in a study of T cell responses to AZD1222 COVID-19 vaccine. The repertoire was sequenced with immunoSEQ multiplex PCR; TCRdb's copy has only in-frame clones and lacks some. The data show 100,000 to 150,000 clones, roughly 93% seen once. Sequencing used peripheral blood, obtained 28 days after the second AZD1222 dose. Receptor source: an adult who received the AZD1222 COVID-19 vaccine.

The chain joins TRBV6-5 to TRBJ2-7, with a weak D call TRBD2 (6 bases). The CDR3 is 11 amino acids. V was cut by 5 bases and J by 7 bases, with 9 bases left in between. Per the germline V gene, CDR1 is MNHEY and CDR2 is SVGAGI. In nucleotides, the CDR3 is TGTGCCAGCAGTAACAGCGGGGAGCAGTACTTC. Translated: CASSNSGEQYF.

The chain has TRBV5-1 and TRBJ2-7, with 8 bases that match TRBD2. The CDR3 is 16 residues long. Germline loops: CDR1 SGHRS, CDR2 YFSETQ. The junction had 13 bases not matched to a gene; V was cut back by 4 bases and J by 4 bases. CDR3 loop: CASSRKTGTREYEQYF. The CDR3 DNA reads TGCGCCAGCAGCCGTAAAACCGGGACTAGAGAATACGAGCAGTACTTC.

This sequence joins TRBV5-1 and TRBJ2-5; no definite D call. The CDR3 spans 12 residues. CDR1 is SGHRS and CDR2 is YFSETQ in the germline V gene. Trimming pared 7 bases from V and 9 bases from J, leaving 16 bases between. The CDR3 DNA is TGCGCCAGCTCCACCCGCCAAGGAGCCCAGTACTTC. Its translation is CASSTRQGAQYF. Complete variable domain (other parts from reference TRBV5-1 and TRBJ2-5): KAGVTQTPRYLIKTRGQQVTLSCSPISGHRSVSWYQQTPGQGLQFLFEYFSETQRNKGNFPGRFSGRQFSNSRSEMNVSTLELGDSALYLCASSTRQGAQYFGPGTRLLVL.

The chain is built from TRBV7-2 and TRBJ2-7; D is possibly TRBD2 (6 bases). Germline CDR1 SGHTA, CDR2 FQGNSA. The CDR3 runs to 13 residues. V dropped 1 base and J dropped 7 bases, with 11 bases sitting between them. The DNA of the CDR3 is TGTGCCAGCAGCTTAGGCGGGACTCCTGAGCAGTACTTC. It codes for CASSLGGTPEQYF. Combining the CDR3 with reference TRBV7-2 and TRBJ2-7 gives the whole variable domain GAGVSQSPSNKVTEKGKDVELRCDPISGHTALYWYRQSLGQGLEFLIYFQGNSAPDKSGLPSDRFSAERTGGSVSTLTIQRTQQEDSAVYLCASSLGGTPEQYFGPGTRLTVT.

The CDR3 DNA reads as TGTGCCAGCAGTGACCAGTATAATTCACCCCTCCACTTT. Translating it yields CASSDQYNSPLHF. V gene TRBV2 combines with J gene TRBJ1-6; D remains ambiguous. The V end was cut by 3 bases, the J end by 4 bases, with 4 bases between. Germline CDR1 and CDR2: SNHLY and FYNNEI. CDR3 length: 13 residues. Complete variable domain (other parts from reference TRBV2 and TRBJ1-6): EPEVTQTPSHQVTQMGQEVILRCVPISNHLYFYWYRQILGQKVEFLVSFYNNEISEKSEIFDDQFSVERPDGSNFTLKIRSTKLEDSAMYFCASSDQYNSPLHFGNGTRLTVT.

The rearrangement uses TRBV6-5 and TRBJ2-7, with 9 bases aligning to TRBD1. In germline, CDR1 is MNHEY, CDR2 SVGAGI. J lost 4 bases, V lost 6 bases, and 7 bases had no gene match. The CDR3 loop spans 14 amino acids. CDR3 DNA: TGTGCCAGCAGCCGGGACAGGGTATGGTACGAGCAGTACTTC. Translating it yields CASSRDRVWYEQYF.

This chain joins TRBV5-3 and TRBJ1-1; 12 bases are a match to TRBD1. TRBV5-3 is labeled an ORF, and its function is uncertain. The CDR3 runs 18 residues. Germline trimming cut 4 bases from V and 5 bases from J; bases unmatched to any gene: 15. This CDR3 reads CARSLLPGQGAVGTEAFF. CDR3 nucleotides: TGTGCCAGAAGCCTTTTACCGGGACAGGGGGCAGTAGGGACTGAAGCTTTCTTT.

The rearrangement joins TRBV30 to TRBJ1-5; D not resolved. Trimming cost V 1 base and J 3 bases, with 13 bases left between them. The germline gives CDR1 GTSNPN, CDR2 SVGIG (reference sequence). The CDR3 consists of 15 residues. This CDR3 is CAWSDGRAFNQPQHF. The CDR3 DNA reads TGTGCCTGGAGTGACGGACGGGCCTTCAATCAGCCCCAGCATTTT.

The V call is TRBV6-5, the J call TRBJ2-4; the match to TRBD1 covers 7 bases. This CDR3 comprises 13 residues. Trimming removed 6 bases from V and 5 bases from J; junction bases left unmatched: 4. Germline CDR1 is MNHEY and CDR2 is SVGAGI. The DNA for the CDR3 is TGTGCCAGCAGCCTAACAGGGGAAAACATTCAGTACTTC. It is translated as CASSLTGENIQYF.

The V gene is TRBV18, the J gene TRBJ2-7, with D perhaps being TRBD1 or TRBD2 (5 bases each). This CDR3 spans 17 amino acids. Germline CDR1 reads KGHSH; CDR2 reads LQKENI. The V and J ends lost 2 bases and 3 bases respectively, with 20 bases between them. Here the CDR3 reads CASSPGYGRGKDYEQYF. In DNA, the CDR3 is TGTGCCAGCTCACCAGGTTACGGTCGGGGCAAGGACTACGAGCAGTACTTC.

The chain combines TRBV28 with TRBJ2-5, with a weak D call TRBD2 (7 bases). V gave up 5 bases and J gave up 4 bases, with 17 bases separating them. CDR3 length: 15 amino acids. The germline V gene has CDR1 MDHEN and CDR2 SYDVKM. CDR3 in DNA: TGTGCCAGCAGTCATATCGGGGGGCTTGTAGAGACCCAGTACTTC. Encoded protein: CASSHIGGLVETQYF. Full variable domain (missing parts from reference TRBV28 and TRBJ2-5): DVKVTQSSRYLVKRTGEKVFLECVQDMDHENMFWYRQDPGLGLRLIYFSYDVKMKEKGDIPEGYSVSREKKERFSLILESASTNQTSMYLCASSHIGGLVETQYFGPGTRLLVL.

The CDR3: CSVELAGGNTGELFF. In DNA, the CDR3 is TGCAGCGTTGAACTAGCGGGAGGAAACACCGGGGAGCTGTTTTTT. The chain joins TRBV29-1 to TRBJ2-2, with TRBD2 identical over 11 bases. This CDR3 is built from 15 residues. Losses at the gene ends were 2 bases for V and 2 bases for J; bases not matched to a gene: 1. Per germline, CDR1 SQVTM and CDR2 ANQGSEA.

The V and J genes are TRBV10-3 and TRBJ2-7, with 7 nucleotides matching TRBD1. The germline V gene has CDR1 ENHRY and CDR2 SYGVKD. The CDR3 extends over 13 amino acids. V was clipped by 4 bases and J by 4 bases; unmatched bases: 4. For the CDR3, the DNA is TGTGCCATCAGTGCACAACAGGGGTACGAGCAGTACTTC. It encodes CAISAQQGYEQYF.

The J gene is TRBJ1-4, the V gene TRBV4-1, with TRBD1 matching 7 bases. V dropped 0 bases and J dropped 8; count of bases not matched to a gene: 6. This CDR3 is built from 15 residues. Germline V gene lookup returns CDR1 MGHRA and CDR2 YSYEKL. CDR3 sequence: CASSQEGTAREKLFF. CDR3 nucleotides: TGCGCCAGCAGCCAAGAGGGGACAGCACGGGAAAAACTGTTTTTT.

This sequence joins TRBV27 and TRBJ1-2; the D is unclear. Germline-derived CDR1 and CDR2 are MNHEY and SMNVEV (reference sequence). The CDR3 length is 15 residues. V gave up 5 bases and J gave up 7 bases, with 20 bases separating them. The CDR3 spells CASSPRQDGGGGYTF. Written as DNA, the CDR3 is TGTGCCAGCAGTCCCCGCCAGGACGGAGGTGGTGGCTACACCTTC.

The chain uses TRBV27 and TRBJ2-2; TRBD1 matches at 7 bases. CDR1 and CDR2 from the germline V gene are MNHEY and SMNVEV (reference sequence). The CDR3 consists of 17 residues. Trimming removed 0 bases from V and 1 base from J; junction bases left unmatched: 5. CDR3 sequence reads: CASSLSIRTGNTGELFF. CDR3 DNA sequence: TGTGCCAGCAGTTTATCGATACGGACAGGGAACACCGGGGAGCTGTTTTTT.

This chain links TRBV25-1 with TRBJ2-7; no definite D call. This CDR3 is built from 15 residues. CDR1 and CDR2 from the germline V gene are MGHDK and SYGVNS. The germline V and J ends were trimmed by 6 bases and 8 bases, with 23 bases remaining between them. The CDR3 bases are TGTGCCAGCAGAGCACCCGGGCAGAGGATGAGAAAGCAGTACTTC. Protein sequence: CASRAPGQRMRKQYF.

This CDR3 reads CASMVNLEQYF. Here the CDR3 DNA reads TGTGCCAGCATGGTCAACCTCGAGCAGTACTTC. The V and J genes are TRBV2 and TRBJ2-7; no firm D call. This CDR3 comprises 11 residues. Looked up from germline, CDR1 is SNHLY and CDR2 is FYNNEI. V lost 7 bases to trimming and J lost 6 bases, with 10 bases between them.

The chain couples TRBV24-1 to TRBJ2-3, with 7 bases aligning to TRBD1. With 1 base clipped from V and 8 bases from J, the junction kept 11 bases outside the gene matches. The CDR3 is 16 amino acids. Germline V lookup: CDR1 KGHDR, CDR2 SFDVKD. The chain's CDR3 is CATSDFGQGVGGTQYF. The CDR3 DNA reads TGTGCCACCAGTGATTTTGGGCAGGGGGTCGGCGGTACGCAGTATTTT.

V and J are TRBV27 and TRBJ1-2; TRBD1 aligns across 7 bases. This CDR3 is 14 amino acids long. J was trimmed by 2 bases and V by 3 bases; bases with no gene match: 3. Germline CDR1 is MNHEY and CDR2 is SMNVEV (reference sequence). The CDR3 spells CASSFDRENYGYTF. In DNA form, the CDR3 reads TGTGCCAGCAGTTTCGACAGGGAGAACTATGGCTACACCTTC.

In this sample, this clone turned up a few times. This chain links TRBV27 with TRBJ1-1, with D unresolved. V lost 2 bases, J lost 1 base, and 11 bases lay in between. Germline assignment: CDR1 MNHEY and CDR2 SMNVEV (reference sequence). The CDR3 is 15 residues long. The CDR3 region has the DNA TGTGCCAGCAGTTTAATCGGCAGCCCGAACACTGAAGCTTTCTTT. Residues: CASSLIGSPNTEAFF.

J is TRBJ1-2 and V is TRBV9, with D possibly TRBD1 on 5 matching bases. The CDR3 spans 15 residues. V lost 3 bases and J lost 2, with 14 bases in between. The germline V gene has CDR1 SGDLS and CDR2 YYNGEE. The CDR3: CASSERGRENYGYTF. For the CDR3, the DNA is TGTGCCAGCAGCGAGCGGGGCAGGGAGAACTATGGCTACACCTTC.

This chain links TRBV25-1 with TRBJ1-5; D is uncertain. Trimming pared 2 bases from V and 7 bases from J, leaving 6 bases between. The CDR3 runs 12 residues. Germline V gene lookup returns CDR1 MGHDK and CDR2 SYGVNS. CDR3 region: CASSEGGQPQHF. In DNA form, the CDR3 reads TGTGCCAGCAGTGAAGGAGGACAGCCCCAGCATTTT.

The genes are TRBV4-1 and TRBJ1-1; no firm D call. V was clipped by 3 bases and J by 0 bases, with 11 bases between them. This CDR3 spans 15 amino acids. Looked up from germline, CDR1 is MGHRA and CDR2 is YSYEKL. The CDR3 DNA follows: TGCGCCAGCAGCCATCCCGGTAGTATGAACACTGAAGCTTTCTTT. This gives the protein CASSHPGSMNTEAFF.